A selection of T cell receptor beta chains follows, all from one sample in a study of blood T cell repertoires in COVID-19. This table comes from immunoSEQ multiplex PCR, and its TCRdb copy is limited to in-frame clones, with some not included. This table has some 220,000 clones, 65% to 85% appearing once. Input material: peripheral blood. These receptors were obtained from a human donor in a cohort sampled during active COVID-19. The CDR3 runs from the conserved cysteine through the conserved F or W. A D gene is named only where the DNA matches it firmly. Clone size is not always given. Where it is, it says once, few, many or a class for expanded clones.

clone size: -
V gene: TRBV7-8
D gene: TRBD2
J gene: TRBJ2-2
CDR3 DNA: TGTGCCAGCAGCTTTAGCGGGGAAGGCACCGGGGAGCTGTTTTTT
CDR3 protein: CASSFSGEGTGELFF

clone size: -
V gene: TRBV28
D gene: TRBD1
J gene: TRBJ2-3
CDR3 DNA: TGTGCCAGCAGATCCGGGACAGGGGGCGCAGATACGCAGTATTTT
CDR3 protein: CASRSGTGGADTQYF

clone size: -
V gene: TRBV7-9
D gene: TRBD2
J gene: TRBJ2-7
CDR3 DNA: TGTGCCAGCAGACTTTCTAGCGGGCTCTCCTACGAGCAGTACTTC
CDR3 protein: CASRLSSGLSYEQYF

clone size: -
V gene: TRBV15
D gene: -
J gene: TRBJ2-5
CDR3 DNA: TGTGCCACCAGCAGTCCCCAGGGTGGTGGGGAGACCCAGTACTTC
CDR3 protein: CATSSPQGGGETQYF

clone size: -
V gene: TRBV5-1
D gene: TRBD1
J gene: TRBJ1-2
CDR3 DNA: TGCGCCAGCAGCTTGGGGGGACAGATTAACTATGGCTACACCTTC
CDR3 protein: CASSLGGQINYGYTF

clone size: -
V gene: TRBV20-1
D gene: -
J gene: TRBJ2-5
CDR3 DNA: TGCAGTGCTAGTGGACAGCCCCTCCAAGAGACCCAGTACTTC
CDR3 protein: CSASGQPLQETQYF

clone size: -
V gene: TRBV15
D gene: -
J gene: TRBJ2-3
CDR3 DNA: TGTGCCACCAGCAGAGGCGGACAGACAGATACGCAGTATTTT
CDR3 protein: CATSRGGQTDTQYF

clone size: -
V gene: TRBV11-2
D gene: TRBD1
J gene: TRBJ1-4
CDR3 DNA: TGTGCCAGCAGCTTAGGCCCAGGGGGAATTTATAATGAAAAACTGTTTTTT
CDR3 protein: CASSLGPGGIYNEKLFF

clone size: -
V gene: TRBV4-1
D gene: -
J gene: TRBJ1-4
CDR3 DNA: TGCGCCAGCAGCCAAGAAGTAGGGGTGAACGAAAAACTGTTTTTT
CDR3 protein: CASSQEVGVNEKLFF

clone size: -
V gene: TRBV5-1
D gene: TRBD1
J gene: TRBJ1-3
CDR3 DNA: TGCGCCAGCAGCTTGGGGGACAGGTCCTCTGGAAACACCATATATTTT
CDR3 protein: CASSLGDRSSGNTIYF

clone size: -
V gene: TRBV19
D gene: TRBD1
J gene: TRBJ2-1
CDR3 DNA: TGTGCCAGTAGACCCGCTAGGGGACAGGGGGCCTATGAGCAGTTCTTC
CDR3 protein: CASRPARGQGAYEQFF

clone size: -
V gene: TRBV28
D gene: TRBD2
J gene: TRBJ2-1
CDR3 DNA: TGTGCCAGCAGATTAGCGGGAGGGCCACTTAAGGAGCAGTTCTTC
CDR3 protein: CASRLAGGPLKEQFF

clone size: -
V gene: TRBV5-1
D gene: TRBD1
J gene: TRBJ2-7
CDR3 DNA: TGCGCCAGCAACACCCTCAGGGGGCGCATCGTCGACGAGCAGTACTTC
CDR3 protein: CASNTLRGRIVDEQYF

clone size: -
V gene: TRBV9
D gene: -
J gene: TRBJ2-1
CDR3 DNA: TGTGCCAGCAGCGTACCAGGTAACAATGAGCAGTTCTTC
CDR3 protein: CASSVPGNNEQFF

clone size: -
V gene: TRBV29-1
D gene: TRBD1
J gene: TRBJ2-7
CDR3 DNA: TGCAGCGTTGGACAGGGTGAGGGGTACGAGCAGTACTTC
CDR3 protein: CSVGQGEGYEQYF

clone size: -
V gene: TRBV7-9
D gene: TRBD1
J gene: TRBJ1-2
CDR3 DNA: TGTGCCAGCAGCCCCCCCGGACAGGGGGCGGACTATGGCTACACCTTC
CDR3 protein: CASSPPGQGADYGYTF

clone size: -
V gene: TRBV5-5
D gene: -
J gene: TRBJ1-2
CDR3 DNA: TGTGCCACAGGACAGTTCTATGGCTACACCTTC
CDR3 protein: CATGQFYGYTF

clone size: -
V gene: TRBV3-1/TRBV3-2
D gene: TRBD1
J gene: TRBJ2-2
CDR3 DNA: TGTGCCAGCAGCCAAGGGACAGGGGGCTTGGTGACCGGGGAGCTGTTTTTT
CDR3 protein: CASSQGTGGLVTGELFF

clone size: -
V gene: TRBV18
D gene: -
J gene: TRBJ1-2
CDR3 DNA: TGTGCCAGCTCACCTGACAGTAACTATGGCTACACCTTC
CDR3 protein: CASSPDSNYGYTF

clone size: -
V gene: TRBV9
D gene: TRBD2
J gene: TRBJ2-2
CDR3 DNA: TGTGCCAGCAGCCGACTAGCGGGAGAATCCGGGGAGCTGTTTTTT
CDR3 protein: CASSRLAGESGELFF

clone size: -
V gene: TRBV7-2
D gene: -
J gene: TRBJ1-5
CDR3 DNA: TGTGCCAGCAGCTCCGAGTCCCGTAATCAGCCCCAGCATTTT
CDR3 protein: CASSSESRNQPQHF

clone size: -
V gene: TRBV27
D gene: TRBD1
J gene: TRBJ1-2
CDR3 DNA: TGTGCCAGCAGCGGACAGGGCGGAACTTTTATCCACAACTATGGCTACACCTTC
CDR3 protein: CASSGQGGTFIHNYGYTF

clone size: -
V gene: TRBV9
D gene: TRBD2
J gene: TRBJ2-3
CDR3 DNA: TGTGCCAGCAGCGCAGGACTAGCGGGGGGCACAGATACGCAGTATTTT
CDR3 protein: CASSAGLAGGTDTQYF

clone size: -
V gene: TRBV2
D gene: TRBD1
J gene: TRBJ1-1
CDR3 DNA: TGTGCCAGCAGACAGGGGGCGATCACTGAAGCTTTCTTT
CDR3 protein: CASRQGAITEAFF

clone size: -
V gene: TRBV2
D gene: TRBD1
J gene: TRBJ1-5
CDR3 DNA: TGTGCCAGCAGTCAGGGACAGAAGGGTCAGCCCCAGCATTTT
CDR3 protein: CASSQGQKGQPQHF

clone size: -
V gene: TRBV11-2
D gene: -
J gene: TRBJ1-1
CDR3 DNA: TGTGCCAGCAGCCCTAACACCGCCACTATGAACACTGAAGCTTTCTTT
CDR3 protein: CASSPNTATMNTEAFF

clone size: -
V gene: TRBV24-1
D gene: -
J gene: TRBJ1-2
CDR3 DNA: TGTGCCACCAGTGATTACAGGACTAACTATGGCTACACCTTC
CDR3 protein: CATSDYRTNYGYTF

clone size: -
V gene: TRBV9
D gene: -
J gene: TRBJ1-1
CDR3 DNA: TGTGCCAGCAGCGTAGCTTTAGGACATACCACTGAAGCTTTCTTT
CDR3 protein: CASSVALGHTTEAFF

clone size: -
V gene: TRBV14
D gene: TRBD1
J gene: TRBJ2-5
CDR3 DNA: TGTGCCAGCAGCCAAGGTACTTGGACAGGACCCCAGTACTTC
CDR3 protein: CASSQGTWTGPQYF

clone size: -
V gene: TRBV4-1
D gene: -
J gene: TRBJ2-2
CDR3 DNA: TGCGCCAGCAGCCAAGAGGGACTGCCCGGGCGCGGGGAGCTGTTTTTT
CDR3 protein: CASSQEGLPGRGELFF

clone size: -
V gene: TRBV18
D gene: -
J gene: TRBJ1-4
CDR3 DNA: TGTGCCAGCTCACCCGAGGGGGTATCGGAAAAACTGTTTTTT
CDR3 protein: CASSPEGVSEKLFF

clone size: many
V gene: TRBV2
D gene: -
J gene: TRBJ2-2
CDR3 DNA: TGTGCCAGCAGCGTTTTCGTGAACACCGGGGAGCTGTTTTTT
CDR3 protein: CASSVFVNTGELFF

clone size: -
V gene: TRBV12-3/TRBV12-4
D gene: -
J gene: TRBJ2-1
CDR3 DNA: TGTGCCAGCAGCCCCTTAGAAGAGCAGTTCTTC
CDR3 protein: CASSPLEEQFF

clone size: -
V gene: TRBV4-2
D gene: -
J gene: TRBJ1-1
CDR3 DNA: TGTGCCAGCAGCCAAGGGGGGGTCACTGAAGCTTTCTTT
CDR3 protein: CASSQGGVTEAFF

clone size: -
V gene: TRBV6-6
D gene: -
J gene: TRBJ1-5
CDR3 DNA: TGTGCCAGCAGTTATAGCGATTATAGCAATCAGCCCCAGCATTTT
CDR3 protein: CASSYSDYSNQPQHF